This T cell receptor beta chain was identified in a study of blood T cell repertoires in COVID-19. Overall study context: Researchers got acute and convalescent COVID-19 samples from the United States, Italy and Spain.

How the authors handled the data: By means of reference gene primer amplification, nucleated cell counts were estimated. Using immunoSEQ multiplex PCR, the repertoire was profiled, and TCRdb retains in-frame clones only, with some absent. That table supplies the V and J calls and clone size; D and trimming were determined from the DNA. Here the sample spans 230,000 or so clones, 80% to 90% being singletons. The TCR comes from a man younger than 45 with active or convalescent COVID-19. Sequenced: peripheral blood.

CDR3 DNA: TGCGCCAGCAGCCGGGGGGACACCGGGGAGCTGTTTTTT. Amino acids: CASSRGDTGELFF. J is TRBJ2-2 and V is TRBV5-1, with 7 bases lining up with TRBD2. V lost 4 bases, J lost 3 bases, and 0 bases stayed unmatched. CDR1 and CDR2 (germline): SGHRS, YFSETQ. CDR3 length: 13 residues. Using reference TRBV5-1 and TRBJ2-2 for the parts outside the CDR3, the full variable domain is KAGVTQTPRYLIKTRGQQVTLSCSPISGHRSVSWYQQTPGQGLQFLFEYFSETQRNKGNFPGRFSGRQFSNSRSEMNVSTLELGDSALYLCASSRGDTGELFFGEGSRLTVL.